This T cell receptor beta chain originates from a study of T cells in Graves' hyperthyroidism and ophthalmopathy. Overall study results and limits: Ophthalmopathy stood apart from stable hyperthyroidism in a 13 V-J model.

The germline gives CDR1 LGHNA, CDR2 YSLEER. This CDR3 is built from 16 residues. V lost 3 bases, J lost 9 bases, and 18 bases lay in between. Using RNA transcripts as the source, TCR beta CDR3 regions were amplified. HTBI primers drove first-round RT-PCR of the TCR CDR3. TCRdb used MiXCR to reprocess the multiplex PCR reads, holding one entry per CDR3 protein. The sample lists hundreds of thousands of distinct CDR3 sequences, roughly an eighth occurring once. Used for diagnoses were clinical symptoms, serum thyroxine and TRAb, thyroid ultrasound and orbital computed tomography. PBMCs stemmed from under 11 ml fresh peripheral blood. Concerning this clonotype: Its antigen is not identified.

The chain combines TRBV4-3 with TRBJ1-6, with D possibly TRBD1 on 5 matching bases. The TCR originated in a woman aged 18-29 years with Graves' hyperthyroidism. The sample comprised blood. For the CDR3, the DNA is TGCGCCAGCAGCCAGGGTGTAGCCCGGGGACGTTCACCCCTCCACTTT. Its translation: CASSQGVARGRSPLHF.